The 3 T cell receptor beta chains reported below all come from one sample, sequenced in a study of OX40 agonist ivuxolimab in advanced cancers. Some clones are missing from TCRdb's copy, which holds only in-frame ones; the method was immunoSEQ multiplex PCR. The sample lists about 50,000 clones, 84% occurring once. Sequencing was performed on CD4+ or CD8+ T cells sorted from blood, taken in a trial of the OX40 agonist ivuxolimab. These receptors were obtained from an adult with an advanced solid tumor such as melanoma, head and neck, liver or kidney cancer.

The V and J genes are TRBV11-2 and TRBJ2-3; D call uncertain. The CDR3 length is 13 residues. The germline V gene has CDR1 SGHAT and CDR2 FQNNGV. The V gene lost 4 bases and the J gene lost 1 base, with 6 bases spanning the gap. In DNA form, the CDR3 reads TGTGCCAGCAGCTCGGCGGGCACAGATACGCAGTATTTT. Amino acids: CASSSAGTDTQYF. The full variable domain, completed using reference TRBV11-2 and TRBJ2-3, is EAGVAQSPRYKIIEKRQSVAFWCNPISGHATLYWYQQILGQGPKLLIQFQNNGVVDDSQLPKDRFSAERLKGVDSTLKIQPAKLEDSAVYLCASSSAGTDTQYFGPGTRLTVL.

The chain joins TRBV25-1 to TRBJ1-1; perhaps TRBD1 as D (5 bases). In germline, CDR1 is MGHDK, CDR2 SYGVNS. The CDR3 is 13 residues long. V was pared by 1 base and J by 9 bases, with 12 bases between. The CDR3 reads CASSESGTEKAFF. CDR3 DNA: TGTGCCAGCAGTGAATCCGGGACTGAAAAAGCTTTCTTT.

The rearrangement links TRBV2 to TRBJ2-7; 7 nucleotides match TRBD2. V shed 0 bases and J 0 bases; nucleotides not matched to a gene: 11. Germline CDR1 SNHLY, CDR2 FYNNEI. This CDR3 is 18 amino acids long. The CDR3 region has the DNA TGTGCCAGCAGTGAAGCAGGTGCCCGGCTAGCGGCCTCCTACGAGCAGTACTTC. Its protein product is CASSEAGARLAASYEQYF.